This TCR beta chain was found in a study of response to subunit inactivated influenza vaccine. TCRdb ran MiXCR on the RT-PCR reads and lists one entry per CDR3 protein. The sample shows fewer than 600,000 distinct CDR3 sequences, approximately 6.9% of them seen only once. Per germline, CDR1 MNHEY and CDR2 SVGEGT. V was pared by 2 bases and J by 1 base, with 9 bases between. The CDR3 is 15 amino acids. The chain joins TRBV6-2 or TRBV6-3 to TRBJ1-5, with D possibly TRBD1 on 5 matching bases. This sequence was found in a man aged 50 to 69 who received an inactivated influenza vaccine. The sample here was PBMCs from blood, taken around 2 years after vaccination. CDR3 nucleotides: TGTGCCAGCAGTTACGGGGGGAGAAGCAATCAGCCCCAGCATTTT. This translates into CASSYGGRSNQPQHF.